This T cell receptor (beta chain) was captured in a study of graft-versus-host responses after intestinal transplantation. TCRdb's copy holds only in-frame clones and misses some; the assay was immunoSEQ multiplex PCR. This repertoire shows roughly 36,000 clones, approximately 90% found once; its top ten account for roughly 18%. The CDR3 runs 15 residues. The trim removed 1 base at V and 3 bases at J, leaving 6 bases unmatched. Germline V gene sequence: CDR1 LGHNT, CDR2 FRNRAP. Graft samples were processed, releasing intraepithelial and lamina propria lymphocytes. The sequence came from a human patient who received an intestinal transplant, so some T cells may come from the graft donor. Source: ileum tissue, taken about 28 weeks after intestinal transplant. The V and J genes are TRBV12-5 and TRBJ2-7; TRBD1 matches 7 bases. The CDR3 sequence: CASGLDRGIVYEQYF. In DNA form, the CDR3 reads TGTGCTAGTGGTTTGGACAGGGGTATCGTCTACGAGCAGTACTTC.